These 15 T cell receptor beta chains originate from one sample sequenced in a study of PD-L1 blockade in urothelial cancer. Profiling relied on immunoSEQ multiplex PCR, and the TCRdb table lists in-frame clones only, not all of them. The sample carries 45,000 to 50,000 clones, approximately 80% recorded once. Time point here: peripheral blood 6 weeks after treatment start. This material consisted of PBMCs, taken around atezolizumab (anti-PD-L1) treatment. The receptors were sampled from a man between 65 and 85 years old with urothelial cancer.

The V gene is TRBV10-1, the J gene TRBJ2-5; 8 bases are a match to TRBD2. Trimming removed 3 bases from V and 6 bases from J; junction bases left unmatched: 9. This CDR3 spans 15 amino acids. Germline CDR1 and CDR2: WNHNN and SYGVQD (reference sequence). CDR3 region: CASSEGQGGRKTQYF. CDR3 nucleotide sequence: TGCGCCAGCAGTGAAGGGCAGGGCGGGAGGAAGACCCAGTACTTC.

This chain joins TRBV2 and TRBJ1-2; D not certain. The CDR3 is 13 amino acids. Trimming stripped 2 bases from V and 3 bases from J, with 7 bases between. Germline V CDR1 and CDR2: SNHLY, FYNNEI. The CDR3 protein is CASSEYSYYGYTF. CDR3 coding DNA: TGTGCCAGCAGTGAATACAGTTACTATGGCTACACCTTC.

The chain links TRBV2 to TRBJ1-4; 12 nucleotides line up with TRBD1. The V gene's germline CDR1 is SNHLY and CDR2 FYNNEI. This CDR3 comprises 15 residues. Trimming at V came to 6 bases and at J to 8 bases, leaving 7 bases not matched to a gene. CDR3: CASSTGTGGREKLFF. In DNA, the CDR3 is TGTGCCAGCAGCACCGGGACAGGGGGCCGGGAAAAACTGTTTTTT.

The CDR3 nucleotides read TGTGCCAGCAGTTCCCTTACTAGCGGGAGGGAGGGCACCGGGGAGCTGTTTTTT. Residues: CASSSLTSGREGTGELFF. This sequence joins TRBV27 and TRBJ2-2; 13 bases fit TRBD2. CDR1 is MNHEY and CDR2 is SMNVEV in the germline V gene (reference sequence). This CDR3 region has 18 residues. With 4 bases clipped from V and 4 bases from J, the junction kept 9 bases outside the gene matches.

The chain combines TRBV28 with TRBJ1-2; no firm D call. The CDR3 runs to 13 residues. Germline V gene sequence: CDR1 MDHEN, CDR2 SYDVKM. Trimming stripped 3 bases from V and 8 bases from J, with 13 bases between. The CDR3 DNA is TGTGCCAGCAGTTTGTATGAGGCTCAGGGCTACACCTTC. Residues: CASSLYEAQGYTF.

This chain uses TRBV19 with TRBJ2-3; 7 nucleotides align to TRBD2. The trim removed 7 bases at V and 3 bases at J, leaving 7 bases unmatched. CDR3 size: 14 residues. The germline gives CDR1 LNHDA, CDR2 SQIVND (reference sequence). This CDR3 is CASTTSINTDTQYF. CDR3 DNA: TGTGCCAGTACGACTAGCATAAATACAGATACGCAGTATTTT.

This clone was seen just once. This chain joins TRBV28 and TRBJ1-1; D ambiguous. This CDR3 is 13 amino acids long. The V end lost 5 bases, the J end lost 4 bases, and 11 bases lay between the germline ends. Germline lookup yields CDR1 MDHEN and CDR2 SYDVKM. DNA for the CDR3: TGTGCCAGCAGTCCCCGTTTGAGCACTGAAGCTTTCTTT. It yields the protein CASSPRLSTEAFF.

The rearrangement links TRBV6-5 to TRBJ2-7, with 10 bases fitting TRBD1. This CDR3 has 14 amino acids. V lost 4 bases to trimming and J lost 9 bases; unmatched junction nucleotides: 9. Germline V gene lookup returns CDR1 MNHEY and CDR2 SVGAGI. The CDR3 sequence is CASSSGTGEHGQYF. In DNA, the CDR3 is TGTGCCAGCAGTTCCGGGACAGGGGAACATGGGCAGTACTTC.

The chain couples TRBV18 to TRBJ1-1; D is uncertain. The CDR3 contains 12 residues. CDR1 and CDR2 (germline): KGHSH, LQKENI. V lost 5 bases and J lost 4, with 8 bases in between. The CDR3 bases are TGTGCCAGCTCAGTCGGTGGCACTGAAGCTTTCTTT. It codes for CASSVGGTEAFF.

The chain links TRBV9 to TRBJ2-3, with a tentative D call TRBD1 (5 bases). This CDR3 is 15 amino acids long. CDR1 is SGDLS, CDR2 YYNGEE, per germline. Trimming removed 3 bases at V and 0 bases at J, with 11 bases between. CDR3 bases: TGTGCCAGCAGCGGCCGACAGACTAGCACAGATACGCAGTATTTT. Protein: CASSGRQTSTDTQYF.

This clone was counted only a few times. DNA for the CDR3: TGTGCCAGCAGATCAGGGGTTTGGGCTGAAGCTTTCTTT. This encodes CASRSGVWAEAFF. The chain is built from TRBV2 and TRBJ1-1; D perhaps matches TRBD1 (6 bases). CDR1 is SNHLY, CDR2 FYNNEI, per germline. V dropped 6 bases and J dropped 6 bases, with 14 bases sitting between them. The CDR3 length is 13 residues.

This clone has ten or more counts. The J gene is TRBJ2-1, the V gene TRBV6-5; 7 bases are shared with TRBD2. Per germline, CDR1 MNHEY and CDR2 SVGAGI. The CDR3 runs 13 residues. Trimming took 7 bases from V and 5 from J; bases not matched to a gene: 5. Here the CDR3 DNA reads TGTGCCAGCAAAGGGACTATTGACAATGAGCAGTTCTTC. It translates to CASKGTIDNEQFF.

This clone has more than one count but fewer than ten. The chain is built from TRBV7-8 and TRBJ2-3; possible D gene TRBD1, 6 bases. The V and J ends lost 5 bases and 4 bases respectively, with 13 bases between them. The germline V gene has CDR1 SGHVS and CDR2 FQNEAQ. The length of the CDR3 is 14 residues. Here the CDR3 reads CASSQNRVSDTQYF. The CDR3 DNA reads as TGTGCCAGCAGCCAGAACAGGGTATCAGATACGCAGTATTTT.

This chain uses TRBV30 with TRBJ1-4, with D possibly matching TRBD1 (5 bases). The germline CDR1 and CDR2 sequences are GTSNPN and SVGIG (reference sequence). V gave up 7 bases and J gave up 8 bases, with 17 bases separating them. This CDR3 has 13 amino acids. The CDR3 bases are TGTGCCTTTATAACAATGGACACCGAAAAACTGTTTTTT. Its protein product is CAFITMDTEKLFF.

Only one count was recorded for this clone. This chain links TRBV5-1 with TRBJ2-1; 8 nucleotides match TRBD2. The CDR3 sequence is 16 residues long. The V gene end was trimmed by 3 bases and the J gene end by 8 bases; junction bases not matched to a gene: 13. Germline CDR1 and CDR2: SGHRS and YFSETQ. The CDR3 protein is CASSWGGRTNSDEQFF. Here the CDR3 DNA reads TGCGCCAGCAGCTGGGGCGGGAGGACCAATTCGGATGAGCAGTTCTTC.